The T cell receptor (beta chain) described here comes from a study of cytomegalovirus exposure and HLA in healthy donors. The repertoire was sequenced with immunoSEQ multiplex PCR; TCRdb's copy has only in-frame clones and lacks some. The sample carries around 350,000 clones, 86% recorded once. Regarding this clone: Its target is unknown.

The germline gives CDR1 SGHVS, CDR2 FQNEAQ. The ends were cut back, 0 bases at V and 1 base at J, with 12 bases in the middle. The length of the CDR3 is 16 residues. Notes on the study in general: There were some public TCRs occurring in many donors, but most TCR sequences were rare. Altogether, 160 or so TCR beta chains were recorded as cytomegalovirus-associated.

The V and J genes are TRBV7-8 and TRBJ1-1; TRBD1 might be the D (5 bases). The TCR was taken from a woman between 18 and 30 years old in good health and CMV-seronegative. Sequenced: PBMCs. The DNA of the CDR3 is TGTGCCAGCAGCTTAGCGAGGCGGGGGACGAACACTGAAGCTTTCTTT. Protein sequence: CASSLARRGTNTEAFF.